Below, 16 T cell receptor beta chains from the same sample are listed, as sequenced in a study of blood T cell repertoires in COVID-19. Clones were read by immunoSEQ multiplex PCR, and TCRdb kept only the in-frame ones, dropping some. The table lists about 42,000 clones, more than 75% of them singletons. The sequenced sample consisted of peripheral blood. These TCRs come from a woman in her 70s in a cohort sampled during active COVID-19.

The rearrangement joins TRBV5-1 to TRBJ2-3, with D unclear. Trimming removed 6 bases from V and 3 bases from J, with 17 bases in between. From germline, CDR1 is SGHRS and CDR2 YFSETQ. CDR3 length: 15 residues. The CDR3 reads CASKERVGITDTQYF. The CDR3 bases are TGCGCCAGCAAAGAGCGCGTGGGTATTACAGATACGCAGTATTTT.

A single count supports this clone. The J gene is TRBJ2-7, the V gene TRBV5-4; perhaps TRBD2 as D (5 bases). The V gene's germline CDR1 is SGHNT and CDR2 YYREEE (reference sequence). This CDR3 comprises 13 residues. The ends were cut back, 3 bases at V and 5 bases at J, with 12 bases in the middle. The CDR3 spells CASSSRGGNEQYF. The CDR3 DNA follows: TGTGCCAGCAGCTCCCGGGGTGGCAACGAGCAGTACTTC.

The chain carries TRBV11-3 and TRBJ2-3; 7 bases align to TRBD1. The CDR3 is 18 amino acids. The ends lost 0 bases at V and 2 bases at J; junction bases unmatched: 11. Per germline, CDR1 SGHNT and CDR2 YENEEA. DNA for the CDR3: TGTGCCAGCAGCTTAGACTACCCCCGGGACAGTAACACAGATACGCAGTATTTT. This translates into CASSLDYPRDSNTDTQYF.

This rearrangement joins TRBV28 to TRBJ2-2; 11 nucleotides align to TRBD2. Germline V gives CDR1 MDHEN, CDR2 SYDVKM. CDR3 length: 16 residues. The V segment lost 4 bases and the J segment 5 bases; nucleotides outside the gene matches: 6. The CDR3 nucleotides read TGTGCCAGCAGTTCCTTAGCGGGAGGGGGGACCGGGGAGCTGTTTTTT. Protein product: CASSSLAGGGTGELFF.

This rearrangement joins TRBV29-1 to TRBJ1-4; D remains unclear. V lost 5 bases to trimming and J lost 0 bases, with 7 bases between them. This CDR3 spans 13 amino acids. Germline V lookup: CDR1 SQVTM, CDR2 ANQGSEA. The CDR3 loop is CSVTLATNEKLFF. The CDR3 DNA reads TGCAGCGTTACATTGGCAACTAATGAAAAACTGTTTTTT.

The chain employs TRBV7-2 and TRBJ2-2; D may be TRBD1 (5 bases). V shed 3 bases and J shed 6 bases, with 11 bases lying between them. There are 14 residues in the CDR3. CDR1 SGHTA and CDR2 FQGNSA come from the germline V gene. CDR3 coding DNA: TGTGCCAGCAGCTTTAGGGGCGAGGCCGGGGAGCTGTTTTTT. This sequence encodes CASSFRGEAGELFF.

The gene calls are TRBV10-3 and TRBJ2-1, with D maybe TRBD1 (6 bases). The CDR3 has 13 amino acids. Germline V gene lookup returns CDR1 ENHRY and CDR2 SYGVKD. Trimming removed 3 bases from V and 6 bases from J, with 9 bases in between. CDR3 residues: CAISEGGGNEQFF. CDR3 in DNA: TGTGCCATCAGTGAAGGGGGTGGCAATGAGCAGTTCTTC.

The chain has TRBV3-1 (or the pseudogene TRBV3-2) and TRBJ1-6, with D perhaps matching TRBD1 (5 bases). Trimming shortened V by 4 bases and J by 8 bases, and 9 bases separated the two germline ends. CDR3 length: 13 residues. Germline assignment: CDR1 LGHDT and CDR2 YNNKEL (reference sequence). Here the CDR3 reads CASSLRGDSPLHF. The CDR3 coding sequence is TGTGCCAGCAGCCTAAGGGGCGATTCACCCCTCCACTTT.

The table lists this clone with a count of one. The genes are TRBV27 and TRBJ1-2; 9 positions match TRBD1. The length of the CDR3 is 15 residues. Germline values: CDR1 MNHEY, CDR2 SMNVEV (reference sequence). V lost 8 bases, J lost 3 bases, and 10 bases stayed unmatched. The CDR3, as DNA: TGTGCCAGCTCCTACTCGGACAGGGGAGACTATGGCTACACCTTC. Translating gives CASSYSDRGDYGYTF.

The V and J genes are TRBV5-1 and TRBJ2-7; 7 bases agree with TRBD1. Germline CDR1 reads SGHRS; CDR2 reads YFSETQ. The CDR3 consists of 14 residues. V lost 4 bases and J lost 6; bases outside the gene matches: 10. This CDR3 is CASSVRDSFAEQYF. The CDR3 DNA follows: TGCGCCAGCAGCGTCCGGGACAGTTTCGCCGAGCAGTACTTC.

Details on this clone: One junction end disagrees with the germline gene, perhaps due to a read error. This rearrangement joins TRBV27 to TRBJ1-4, with D perhaps matching TRBD1 (5 bases). The CDR3 sequence is 13 residues long. CDR1 is MNHEY, CDR2 SMNVEV, per germline (reference sequence). The chain's CDR3 is CTSSPGGNEKLFF. The DNA for the CDR3 is TGTACCAGCAGCCCCGGGGGGAATGAAAAACTGTTTTTT.

This chain uses TRBV29-1 with TRBJ1-1; D is ambiguous. The CDR3 is 12 residues long. V lost 8 bases and J 1 base, leaving 11 bases between the germline ends. CDR1 and CDR2 (germline): SQVTM, ANQGSEA. The CDR3 is CSHHGGNTEAFF. The CDR3 region has the DNA TGCAGCCATCATGGCGGGAACACTGAAGCTTTCTTT. Drawing the rest from reference TRBV29-1 and TRBJ1-1, the complete variable domain is SAVISQKPSRDICQRGTSLTIQCQVDSQVTMMFWYRQQPGQSLTLIATANQGSEATYESGFVIDKFPISRPNLTFSTLTVSNMSPEDSSIYLCSHHGGNTEAFFGQGTRLTVV.

The chain combines TRBV11-2 with TRBJ2-1; TRBD1 aligns across 8 bases. The length of the CDR3 is 16 residues. The V gene end was trimmed by 5 bases and the J gene end by 0 bases; junction bases not matched to a gene: 6. Per the germline V gene, CDR1 is SGHAT and CDR2 is FQNNGV. CDR3 amino acids: CASSPDRGFSYNEQFF. CDR3 DNA: TGTGCCAGCAGCCCAGACAGGGGATTCTCCTACAATGAGCAGTTCTTC.

The V call is TRBV12-3 or TRBV12-4, the J call TRBJ2-1; 12 bases line up with TRBD2. The V and J ends lost 8 bases and 10 bases, in that order; junction bases with no gene match: 6. The CDR3 spans 13 residues. CDR3 region: CASARTSGEEQFF. CDR3 coding DNA: TGTGCCAGCGCTAGGACTAGCGGGGAAGAGCAGTTCTTC.

The chain recombines TRBV3-1 (or the pseudogene TRBV3-2) with TRBJ2-3, with D maybe TRBD1 (5 bases). Germline loops: CDR1 LGHDT, CDR2 YNNKEL (reference sequence). Trimming cost V 3 bases and J 1 base, with 8 bases left between them. This CDR3 comprises 14 residues. CDR3 DNA: TGTGCCAGCAGCCAGGTACAGGGCACAGATACGCAGTATTTT. This translates into CASSQVQGTDTQYF.

The chain recombines TRBV19 with TRBJ2-1, with 9 bases matching TRBD2. CDR1 is LNHDA, CDR2 SQIVND, per germline (reference sequence). This CDR3 is built from 14 residues. Germline trimming cut 7 bases from V and 4 bases from J; bases unmatched to any gene: 5. The CDR3 sequence: CASTPTSGYNEQFF. The CDR3 nucleotides are TGTGCCAGTACCCCGACTAGCGGATACAATGAGCAGTTCTTC.